Listed here are 24 T cell receptor beta chains from one sample, sequenced in a study of blood T cells in healthy people across ages. A J-beta primer mix and a sample-barcoded 5' primer were used in a second PCR of about 6 to 12 cycles. MiXCR, run by TCRdb on the 5' RACE reads, gives a single entry per CDR3 protein. This table has about 640,000 distinct CDR3 sequences, about 30% appearing once. Input material: blood. Receptor source: an elderly woman in good health.

The chain couples TRBV28 to TRBJ1-4; a possible D gene is TRBD1 (5 bases). V was cut by 8 bases and J by 8 bases, with 24 bases left in between. CDR1 and CDR2 from the germline V gene are MDHEN and SYDVKM. The CDR3 totals 16 residues. The DNA of the CDR3 is TGTGCCAGCGGGTCCTTGACAGTCCAGGAGAGGGAAAAACTGTTTTTT. Its translation is CASGSLTVQEREKLFF.

The chain has TRBV15 and TRBJ1-5; D call uncertain. Trimming took off 0 bases at V and 5 bases at J, with 8 bases between the two ends. Germline CDR1 reads LNHNV; CDR2 reads YYDKDF (reference sequence). The CDR3 is 14 amino acids. The CDR3 spells CATSRDREDQPQHF. For the CDR3, the DNA is TGTGCCACCAGCAGAGATAGGGAGGATCAGCCCCAGCATTTT.

This clonotype occurred many times. The V and J genes are TRBV3-1 and TRBJ2-7, with D possibly being TRBD1 (6 bases). Trimming removed 0 bases at V and 3 bases at J, with 9 bases between. This CDR3 contains 14 residues. Germline CDR1 reads LGHDT; CDR2 reads YNNKEL (reference sequence). CDR3 coding DNA: TGTGCCAGCAGCCAAGAGACAGGATACTACGAGCAGTACTTC. Residues: CASSQETGYYEQYF.

This clonotype was seen repeatedly, ten times or more. This rearrangement joins TRBV7-8 to TRBJ2-5; the D is unclear. This CDR3 has 13 residues. Germline V gives CDR1 SGHVS, CDR2 FQNEAQ. V was cut by 3 bases and J by 5 bases, with 10 bases left in between. CDR3 sequence reads: CASSFTVGETQYF. DNA for the CDR3: TGTGCCAGCAGCTTCACAGTGGGGGAGACCCAGTACTTC.

This sequence joins TRBV7-2 and TRBJ2-6; maybe TRBD2 (5 bases). V lost 5 bases to trimming and J lost 4 bases, with 15 bases between them. CDR1 and CDR2 (germline): SGHTA, FQGNSA. CDR3 size: 16 residues. For the CDR3, the DNA is TGTGCCAGCAGCAGACTATTCAATCGCGGGGCCAACGTCCTGACTTTC. This codes for CASSRLFNRGANVLTF. Filled out from reference TRBV7-2 and TRBJ2-6, the complete variable domain reads GAGVSQSPSNKVTEKGKDVELRCDPISGHTALYWYRQSLGQGLEFLIYFQGNSAPDKSGLPSDRFSAERTGGSVSTLTIQRTQQEDSAVYLCASSRLFNRGANVLTFGAGSRLTVL.

The J gene is TRBJ2-1, the V gene TRBV20-1; D is undetermined. With the DNA end fitting TRBJ2-7 better, the J assignment may be wrong. Germline V lookup: CDR1 DFQATT, CDR2 SNEGSKA (reference sequence). The CDR3 is made up of 15 amino acids. The CDR3 sequence is CSANRAASSYNEQYF. The CDR3 region has the DNA TGCAGTGCTAACCGAGCAGCGAGCTCCTACAATGAGCAGTACTTC.

The chain joins TRBV5-1 to TRBJ2-7; D is ambiguous. The J call may be mistaken, given a closer DNA end match to TRBJ2-5. Germline V gene sequence: CDR1 SGHRS, CDR2 YFSETQ. The CDR3 spans 16 residues. The CDR3 DNA reads TGCGCCAGCAGCTTGGTGGGCACTTCCCGGGTGGAGACCCAGTACTTC. Translated: CASSLVGTSRVETQYF.

This clonotype was seen many times. The chain couples TRBV10-3 to TRBJ1-5; D not resolved. V lost 0 bases, J lost 4 bases, and 10 bases lay in between. CDR1 and CDR2 from the germline V gene are ENHRY and SYGVKD. The CDR3 runs 15 residues. The CDR3 nucleotides read TGTGCCATCAGTGAGTCTACCCGAGGGAATCAGCCCCAGCATTTT. It yields the protein CAISESTRGNQPQHF.

This clonotype was observed at least ten times. The chain couples TRBV2 to TRBJ2-3; D uncertain. Deletions cut 8 bases from V and 6 bases from J, with 9 bases between. Germline-derived CDR1 and CDR2 are SNHLY and FYNNEI. This CDR3 comprises 11 residues. In DNA, the CDR3 is TGTGCCAGCCTGATGGTGGATACGCAGTATTTT. Its translation: CASLMVDTQYF.

A few counts support this clonotype. Possible read error: a much larger clone is one base away. The V and J genes are TRBV7-2 and TRBJ2-7; possibly TRBD2 for D (6 bases). Germline V gene sequence: CDR1 SGHTA, CDR2 FQGNSA. The CDR3 has 15 residues. Trimming removed 4 bases at V and 0 bases at J, with 13 bases between. The CDR3 loop is CASSWGVSSSYEQYF. The CDR3 DNA is TGTGCCAGCAGCTGGGGGGTCTCGAGCTCCTACGAGCAGTACTTC.

As concerns this clonotype: A much larger clone sits a single nucleotide away, making a read error possible. The V gene is TRBV5-1, the J gene TRBJ2-7; D unresolved. V lost 0 bases, J lost 7 bases, and 17 bases lay in between. The germline V gene has CDR1 SGHRS and CDR2 YFSETQ. This CDR3 region has 15 residues. CDR3 sequence (DNA): TGCGCCAGCAGCTTGGTGAGCCAGGACGACAATGAGCAGTACTTC. Its translation: CASSLVSQDDNEQYF.

Ten or more counts support this clonotype. This sequence joins TRBV9 and TRBJ1-2, with D maybe TRBD1 (5 bases). The CDR3 is 14 amino acids. V was cut by 7 bases and J by 0 bases, with 13 bases left in between. Germline assignment: CDR1 SGDLS and CDR2 YYNGEE. The CDR3 bases are TGTGCCAGCGCCGGGGGGTTAGCTAACTATGGCTACACCTTC. Residues: CASAGGLANYGYTF.

The V gene is TRBV4-3, the J gene TRBJ2-1; D ambiguous. The V and J ends lost 1 base and 6 bases respectively, with 10 bases between them. Germline-derived CDR1 and CDR2 are LGHNA and YSLEER. The CDR3 runs 14 residues. The CDR3: CASSQVVPSNEQFF. The CDR3 DNA reads as TGCGCCAGCAGCCAAGTTGTTCCAAGCAATGAGCAGTTCTTC.

This clonotype was counted many times. The rearrangement joins TRBV6-5 to TRBJ2-3; D is possibly TRBD2 (7 bases). Per germline, CDR1 MNHEY and CDR2 SVGAGI. This CDR3 region has 16 residues. V was shortened by 5 bases and J by 8 bases, with 23 bases between the two germline ends. The chain's CDR3 is CASSRGDQRGGVTQYF. CDR3 nucleotide sequence: TGTGCCAGCAGTCGGGGGGACCAGAGGGGGGGAGTTACGCAGTATTTT.

This clonotype has at least ten counts. This chain connects TRBV12-3 or TRBV12-4 to TRBJ2-5; 9 nucleotides align to TRBD1. The CDR3 spans 16 residues. V was pared by 6 bases and J by 1 base, with 9 bases of the junction left unmatched. The CDR3 DNA reads TGTGCCAGCAGCTCAGGACAGGGGAGGGGCCAAGAGACCCAGTACTTC. The encoded protein is CASSSGQGRGQETQYF.

The rearrangement joins TRBV7-2 to TRBJ2-3, with D tentatively TRBD2 (6 bases). CDR3 size: 14 residues. Per germline, CDR1 SGHTA and CDR2 FQGNSA. The V and J ends lost 6 bases and 4 bases respectively, with 14 bases between them. The CDR3 DNA reads as TGTGCCAGCAGACTAGCCCCAATCGCAGATACGCAGTATTTT. This sequence encodes CASRLAPIADTQYF.

CDR3 in amino acids: CAWTQGVKNTIYF. The DNA for the CDR3 is TGTGCCTGGACACAGGGGGTGAAAAACACCATATATTTT. The chain combines TRBV30 with TRBJ1-3; TRBD1 matches at 8 bases. Trimming cost V 4 bases and J 6 bases; bases outside gene matches: 5. There are 13 residues in the CDR3. Germline V gene lookup returns CDR1 GTSNPN and CDR2 SVGIG (reference sequence).

This clonotype has just one count. A much larger clone differs by one base, so this may be a read error. V and J are TRBV19 and TRBJ2-7; possibly TRBD2 for D (5 bases). The CDR3 length is 12 residues. The V end was cut by 3 bases, the J end by 5 bases, with 8 bases between. The germline gives CDR1 LNHDA, CDR2 SQIVND (reference sequence). CDR3 sequence (DNA): TGTGCCAGTAGTATTATGGGAGACGAGCAGTACTTC. Translated: CASSIMGDEQYF.

The chain carries TRBV3-1 and TRBJ1-1; D may be TRBD1 (6 bases). The CDR3 runs 18 residues. CDR1 and CDR2 (germline): LGHDT, YNNKEL (reference sequence). Trimming removed 2 bases at V and 8 bases at J, with 27 bases between. In DNA, the CDR3 is TGTGCCAGCAGCCAACCATGGCACAGGGCCGCCGCGCTTAAGGAAGCTTTCTTT. Amino acid sequence: CASSQPWHRAAALKEAFF.

This clonotype was observed a few times. This chain joins TRBV6-5 and TRBJ1-3, with D hard to call. V was clipped by 2 bases and J by 2 bases, with 10 bases between them. Germline values: CDR1 MNHEY, CDR2 SVGAGI. CDR3 size: 15 residues. The CDR3 here is CASSYRGSAGNTIYF. The CDR3 coding sequence is TGTGCCAGCAGTTACCGTGGGTCGGCTGGAAACACCATATATTTT.

Turning to this clonotype: One base away lies a much larger clone, so this may be a sequencing read error. The chain combines TRBV6-5 with TRBJ2-5; 14 bases are shared with TRBD2. CDR1 and CDR2 from the germline V gene are MNHEY and SVGAGI. The V segment lost 2 bases and the J segment 11 bases; nucleotides outside the gene matches: 10. This CDR3 spans 16 amino acids. The chain's CDR3 is CASSYRTSGGLNEQYF. The CDR3 DNA sequence: TGTGCCAGCAGTTACCGGACTAGCGGGGGGCTCAATGAGCAGTACTTC.

Ten or more counts support this clonotype. V is TRBV30 and J is TRBJ1-2; 7 nucleotides line up with TRBD1. Trimming removed 4 bases from V and 0 bases from J; junction bases left unmatched: 2. CDR1 and CDR2 from the germline V gene are GTSNPN and SVGIG (reference sequence). The CDR3 covers 13 residues. CDR3 residues: CAWTGQANYGYTF. The CDR3 DNA reads TGTGCCTGGACCGGACAGGCTAACTATGGCTACACCTTC.

This clonotype was counted at least ten times. This rearrangement joins TRBV5-1 to TRBJ1-1; unclear D gene. V was clipped by 1 base and J by 0 bases, with 10 bases between them. The length of the CDR3 is 15 residues. Per germline, CDR1 SGHRS and CDR2 YFSETQ. CDR3: CASSLQRRLNTEAFF. The CDR3 DNA is TGCGCCAGCAGCTTGCAGCGTCGGCTGAACACTGAAGCTTTCTTT.

A word on this clonotype: This may come from a read error, since a much larger clone is one base off. This rearrangement joins TRBV3-1 to TRBJ2-1; D remains unclear. The DNA matches TRBJ2-7 better at its end, which makes the J call doubtful. This CDR3 region has 12 residues. Germline V lookup: CDR1 LGHDT, CDR2 YNNKEL (reference sequence). The CDR3 spells CASSQFYNEQYF. The CDR3 DNA reads TGTGCCAGCAGCCAGTTTTACAATGAGCAGTACTTC.